These 28 T cell receptor beta chains were all obtained from the same sample, sequenced in a study of T cell responses to AZD1222 COVID-19 vaccine. TCRdb's table, derived via immunoSEQ multiplex PCR, lists solely in-frame clones and lacks some. This table holds about 120,000 clones, about 89% found once. The sample here was peripheral blood, taken on day 0 of AZD1222 vaccination. The origin of the receptors is an adult in good health.

The V and J genes are TRBV7-8 and TRBJ2-1; 7 positions match TRBD2. The germline V gene has CDR1 SGHVS and CDR2 FQNEAQ. The CDR3 length is 16 residues. The trim removed 3 bases at V and 0 bases at J, leaving 5 bases unmatched. The CDR3 DNA follows: TGTGCCAGCAGCTTCGGTCTAGCGGTCTCCTACAATGAGCAGTTCTTC. This encodes CASSFGLAVSYNEQFF.

This clone was recorded only once. This rearrangement joins TRBV5-6 to TRBJ1-6; D not resolved. CDR1 and CDR2 (germline): SGHDT, YYEEEE. The CDR3 has 15 residues. V dropped 2 bases and J dropped 11 bases, with 17 bases sitting between them. The DNA for the CDR3 is TGTGCCAGCAGCTTTTCCGGGAGCGCACCACCACCCCTCCACTTT. It yields the protein CASSFSGSAPPPLHF.

The chain recombines TRBV7-9 with TRBJ1-1, with D unresolved. V was trimmed by 5 bases and J by 5 bases, leaving 15 bases between them. Germline CDR1 SEHNR, CDR2 FQNEAQ (reference sequence). The CDR3 has 14 amino acids. The CDR3 DNA is TGTGCCAGCAGCCGGAGTGGGCCCCTAACTGAAGCTTTCTTT. It codes for CASSRSGPLTEAFF.

The chain combines TRBV7-3 with TRBJ2-1, with D hard to call. CDR3 length: 13 amino acids. V shed 4 bases and J shed 9 bases, with 13 bases lying between them. Germline CDR1 reads SGHTA; CDR2 reads FQGTGA. CDR3 residues: CASSSIDSGEQFF. CDR3 nucleotide sequence: TGTGCCAGCAGCTCTATTGACTCGGGTGAGCAGTTCTTC. The full variable domain, in which reference TRBV7-3 and TRBJ2-1 provide the parts outside the CDR3, is GAGVSQTPSNKVTEKGKYVELRCDPISGHTALYWYRQSLGQGPEFLIYFQGTGAADDSGLPNDRFFAVRPEGSVSTLKIQRTERGDSAVYLCASSSIDSGEQFFGPGTRLTVL.

The chain uses TRBV14 and TRBJ2-1, with 8 bases identical to TRBD2. Trimming at V came to 0 bases and at J to 6 bases, leaving 4 bases not matched to a gene. The CDR3 spans 15 residues. Germline V gives CDR1 SGHDN, CDR2 FVKESK. CDR3 bases: TGTGCCAGCAGCCAAGAGGTGCTAGCGGGCAATGAGCAGTTCTTC. As protein: CASSQEVLAGNEQFF.

The CDR3 region is CATSRDAGWEQYF. The CDR3 DNA sequence: TGTGCCACCAGCAGAGATGCGGGTTGGGAGCAGTACTTC. The chain uses TRBV15 and TRBJ2-7; maybe TRBD2 (5 bases). The V gene's germline CDR1 is LNHNV and CDR2 YYDKDF (reference sequence). Trimming took 0 bases from V and 7 from J, leaving 10 bases between them. The CDR3 runs to 13 residues.

This chain connects TRBV5-6 to TRBJ1-4; D is unclear. Trimming removed 0 bases at V and 6 bases at J, with 6 bases between. CDR3 size: 13 residues. Germline V gene sequence: CDR1 SGHDT, CDR2 YYEEEE. CDR3 protein: CASSLGYDEKLFF. CDR3 coding DNA: TGTGCCAGCAGCTTGGGGTACGATGAAAAACTGTTTTTT. The full variable domain, with the rest looked up from reference TRBV5-6 and TRBJ1-4, is DAGVTQSPTHLIKTRGQQVTLRCSPKSGHDTVSWYQQALGQGPQFIFQYYEEEERQRGNFPDRFSGHQFPNYSSELNVNALLLGDSALYLCASSLGYDEKLFFGSGTQLSVL.

The genes are TRBV3-1 (or the pseudogene TRBV3-2) and TRBJ2-1, with 12 nucleotides matching TRBD2. This CDR3 is built from 15 residues. CDR1 and CDR2 (germline): LGHDT, YNNKEL (reference sequence). V dropped 4 bases and J dropped 9; count of bases not matched to a gene: 7. The CDR3 loop is CASSPRLAGVGEQFF. The CDR3 DNA reads TGTGCCAGCAGCCCTCGACTAGCGGGAGTAGGTGAGCAGTTCTTC.

This sequence joins TRBV6-6 and TRBJ1-2, with D tentatively TRBD1 (5 bases). Trimming stripped 6 bases from V and 1 base from J, with 18 bases between. The CDR3 runs 16 residues. CDR1 is MNHNY and CDR2 is SVGAGI in the germline V gene (reference sequence). For the CDR3, the DNA is TGTGCCAGCAGCATAGGGGCCAGGGCGATTAACTATGGCTACACCTTC. Amino acids: CASSIGARAINYGYTF.

V and J are TRBV19 and TRBJ1-5, with unresolved D. V was shortened by 7 bases and J by 11 bases, with 21 bases between the two germline ends. The CDR3 is made up of 14 amino acids. Germline CDR1 and CDR2: LNHDA and SQIVND (reference sequence). The CDR3 DNA is TGTGCCAGTAAATATACGCTGGGGTCGGCTTCCCAGCATTTT. It yields the protein CASKYTLGSASQHF.

This clone was counted once. The CDR3 DNA follows: TGTGCCTGTACCGGGACAGGGCGGAATCAGCCCCAGCATTTT. Translated, it gives CACTGTGRNQPQHF. The V gene is TRBV30, the J gene TRBJ1-5, with TRBD1 matching 9 bases. The CDR3 extends over 14 amino acids. Losses at the gene ends were 6 bases for V and 4 bases for J; bases not matched to a gene: 7. CDR1 GTSNPN and CDR2 SVGIG come from the germline V gene (reference sequence).

The rearrangement uses TRBV28 and TRBJ2-7; 7 bases align to TRBD2. The CDR3 is made up of 15 amino acids. V dropped 1 base and J dropped 2; count of bases not matched to a gene: 5. Germline values: CDR1 MDHEN, CDR2 SYDVKM. The CDR3 protein is CASSLLFGGTYEQYF. The DNA of the CDR3 is TGTGCCAGCAGTTTATTGTTCGGGGGGACCTACGAGCAGTACTTC.

The chain has TRBV19 and TRBJ2-1; TRBD2 is a possible D gene (5 bases). Germline V gives CDR1 LNHDA, CDR2 SQIVND (reference sequence). This CDR3 is 18 amino acids long. V lost 6 bases, J lost 5 bases, and 26 bases lay in between. CDR3 protein: CASSKPQGRAQTNNEQFF. CDR3 sequence (DNA): TGTGCCAGTAGCAAACCCCAAGGGCGGGCCCAAACAAACAATGAGCAGTTCTTC.

The chain joins TRBV6-1 to TRBJ1-5; D remains unclear. This CDR3 spans 14 amino acids. The V gene lost 1 base and the J gene lost 6 bases, with 10 bases spanning the gap. Looked up from germline, CDR1 is MNHNS and CDR2 is SASEGT. CDR3 sequence (DNA): TGTGCCAGCAGTGAAGGGTTTTCGGGTCAGCCCCAGCATTTT. It translates to CASSEGFSGQPQHF.

The chain couples TRBV7-2 to TRBJ1-1; no firm D call. In germline, CDR1 is SGHTA, CDR2 FQGNSA. Trimming removed 3 bases at V and 3 bases at J, with 11 bases between. CDR3 size: 14 residues. Written as DNA, the CDR3 is TGTGCCAGCAGCTTTGGGATATGGGACACTGAAGCTTTCTTT. Translated: CASSFGIWDTEAFF.

The rearrangement joins TRBV3-1 (or the pseudogene TRBV3-2) to TRBJ2-1, with D perhaps matching TRBD1 or TRBD2 (5 bases each). Trimming removed 3 bases at V and 7 bases at J, with 13 bases between. Germline CDR1 is LGHDT and CDR2 is YNNKEL (reference sequence). CDR3 length: 14 amino acids. CDR3 region: CASSHRGGVNEQFF. CDR3 nucleotides: TGTGCCAGCAGCCACCGGGGCGGAGTAAATGAGCAGTTCTTC.

V is TRBV19 and J is TRBJ1-2, with TRBD1 matching over 11 bases. The V segment lost 7 bases and the J segment 6 bases; nucleotides outside the gene matches: 4. This CDR3 is 13 amino acids long. Germline V gene sequence: CDR1 LNHDA, CDR2 SQIVND (reference sequence). The CDR3 is CASTGQGANGYTF. CDR3 DNA: TGTGCCAGTACCGGACAGGGGGCAAATGGCTACACCTTC.

V and J are TRBV2 and TRBJ1-2, with unresolved D. Germline V gives CDR1 SNHLY, CDR2 FYNNEI. The CDR3 spans 14 residues. V was clipped by 4 bases and J by 8 bases, with 17 bases between them. The CDR3 spells CASSAQKNFGGYTF. CDR3 in DNA: TGTGCCAGCAGTGCACAGAAGAATTTCGGGGGCTACACCTTC.

V usage is TRBV6-4 and J usage is TRBJ1-1; no reliable D call. With 8 bases removed from V and 1 base from J, the gap between germline ends came to 11 bases. There are 13 residues in the CDR3. In germline, CDR1 is MRHNA, CDR2 SNTAGT. The CDR3 is CASRLRTNTEAFF. The CDR3 nucleotides are TGTGCCAGCCGGCTACGGACGAACACTGAAGCTTTCTTT.

The rearrangement uses TRBV7-6 and TRBJ2-5; D remains unclear. The V gene lost 1 base and the J gene lost 2 bases, with 8 bases spanning the gap. CDR3 length: 14 residues. Germline values: CDR1 SGHVS, CDR2 FNYEAQ. This CDR3 reads CASSLVVGQETQYF. The CDR3 region has the DNA TGTGCCAGCAGCTTAGTCGTAGGGCAAGAGACCCAGTACTTC. Full variable domain (outside the CDR3, taken from reference TRBV7-6 and TRBJ2-5): GAGVSQSPRYKVTKRGQDVALRCDPISGHVSLYWYRQALGQGPEFLTYFNYEAQQDKSGLPNDRFSAERPEGSISTLTIQRTEQRDSAMYRCASSLVVGQETQYFGPGTRLLVL.

The rearrangement joins TRBV4-2 to TRBJ2-2, with 7 bases identical to TRBD2. The V segment lost 0 bases and the J segment 4 bases; nucleotides outside the gene matches: 8. The length of the CDR3 is 17 residues. CDR1 LGHNA and CDR2 YNFKEQ come from the germline V gene. The CDR3 here is CASSQERLGTTTGELFF. CDR3 DNA sequence: TGTGCCAGCAGCCAAGAGAGGCTCGGGACTACCACCGGGGAGCTGTTTTTT.

This chain joins TRBV7-9 and TRBJ1-1; D not certain. Germline assignment: CDR1 SEHNR and CDR2 FQNEAQ (reference sequence). Trimming left V 5 bases short and J 4 bases short, with 14 bases between. The CDR3 is 14 residues long. CDR3 sequence reads: CASSPLQASTEAFF. The CDR3 DNA sequence: TGTGCCAGCAGCCCCCTTCAGGCCTCCACTGAAGCTTTCTTT. The entire variable domain, with the rest obtained from reference TRBV7-9 and TRBJ1-1, is as follows: DTGVSQNPRHKITKRGQNVTFRCDPISEHNRLYWYRQTLGQGPEFLTYFQNEAQLEKSRLLSDRFSAERPKGSFSTLEIQRTEQGDSAMYLCASSPLQASTEAFFGQGTRLTVV.

This chain uses TRBV28 with TRBJ1-3; D not certain. Germline lookup yields CDR1 MDHEN and CDR2 SYDVKM. This CDR3 is 12 amino acids long. V lost 10 bases and J lost 7, with 14 bases in between. The CDR3, as DNA: TGTGCCACCCTTACCCCCGGGAACACCATATATTTT. As protein: CATLTPGNTIYF.

The J gene is TRBJ1-6, the V gene TRBV7-8, with TRBD1 matching over 8 bases. V shed 6 bases and J 8 bases; nucleotides not matched to a gene: 21. The CDR3 has 19 amino acids. Germline V gives CDR1 SGHVS, CDR2 FQNEAQ. The chain's CDR3 is CASSQGAGKGWPLDSPLHF. In DNA form, the CDR3 reads TGTGCCAGCAGTCAGGGGGCAGGGAAAGGGTGGCCGTTAGATTCACCCCTCCACTTT. Combining the CDR3 with reference TRBV7-8 and TRBJ1-6 gives the whole variable domain GAGVSQSPRYKVAKRGQDVALRCDPISGHVSLFWYQQALGQGPEFLTYFQNEAQLDKSGLPSDRFFAERPEGSVSTLKIQRTQQEDSAVYLCASSQGAGKGWPLDSPLHFGNGTRLTVT.

V gene TRBV5-4 combines with J gene TRBJ1-5; D perhaps matches TRBD1 (6 bases). Germline CDR1 reads SGHNT; CDR2 reads YYREEE (reference sequence). V was shortened by 5 bases and J by 4 bases, with 16 bases between the two germline ends. The CDR3 spans 15 residues. CDR3 protein: CASSPQDRENQPQHF. For the CDR3, the DNA is TGTGCCAGCAGTCCTCAGGACAGAGAGAATCAGCCCCAGCATTTT. Together with reference TRBV5-4 and TRBJ1-5, the CDR3 gives the full variable domain: ETGVTQSPTHLIKTRGQQVTLRCSSQSGHNTVSWYQQALGQGPQFIFQYYREEENGRGNFPPRFSGLQFPNYSSELNVNALELDDSALYLCASSPQDRENQPQHFGDGTRLSIL.

The chain employs TRBV3-1 (or the pseudogene TRBV3-2) and TRBJ1-4; 7 nucleotides match TRBD1. Germline lookup yields CDR1 LGHDT and CDR2 YNNKEL (reference sequence). This CDR3 is built from 15 residues. V trimming: 0 bases; J trimming: 5 bases; junction bases outside the gene matches: 3. CDR3 nucleotide sequence: TGTGCCAGCAGCCAAGATATGGACAGGAATGAAAAACTGTTTTTT. It specifies CASSQDMDRNEKLFF.

The chain is built from TRBV6-5 and TRBJ1-2; possibly TRBD1 for D (5 bases). V lost 6 bases and J lost 10, with 15 bases in between. Per the germline V gene, CDR1 is MNHEY and CDR2 is SVGAGI. The CDR3 runs to 12 residues. The CDR3 loop reads CASRGQGNVYTF. The CDR3 DNA follows: TGTGCCAGCAGGGGGCAGGGTAATGTCTACACCTTC.

This clone was counted between two and nine times. The rearrangement joins TRBV6-5 to TRBJ1-5; no clear D. Germline CDR1 and CDR2: MNHEY and SVGAGI. Trimming pared 2 bases from V and 6 bases from J, leaving 11 bases between. The CDR3 sequence is 14 residues long. The CDR3 region is CASSYKSAGQPQHF. The CDR3 nucleotides read TGTGCCAGCAGTTACAAGAGTGCCGGTCAGCCCCAGCATTTT.